Judged by frequency, the clone carrying this TCR beta chain is medium-sized (0.01 to 0.1%). This entry is derived from a study of T cell clusters in autoimmune cytopenias. Multiplex touch-down PCR amplified TRB using TRB-A and TRB-B pools in one tube. Reanalyzing the multiplex PCR reads, TCRdb keeps one entry per CDR3 protein, without DNA. There are 710 or so distinct CDR3 sequences in the sample, with about 35% held by the top ten. CDR1 and CDR2 from the germline V gene are MNHNY and SVGAGI (reference sequence). CDR3 length: 12 residues. Each sample's input was about 270 ng genomic DNA, some 34,000 genome equivalents. The same data also went into a second study, on T cell repertoires in aging, cancer and after chemotherapy.

Sequences were obtained from peripheral blood. The sequence derives from a human donor with an autoimmune cytopenia or autoimmune hepatitis (not recorded which). The chain combines TRBV6-6 with TRBJ1-2; TCRdb names TRBD1, which stays unverified in the absence of DNA. CDR3 sequence: CASTGGNYGYTF.